The 14 T cell receptor beta chains in this list originate from one sample, sequenced in a study of blood T cell repertoires in COVID-19 (dated by TCRdb to the early 2020s). The library relied on the immunoSEQ multiplex PCR assay. TCRdb retrieved this table from immuneACCESS and kept in-frame rearrangements only. Not all clones are present; in checked studies, unresolved V genes account for under half, and no reason is known for the remainder. The sample table contains around 95,000 clones; only one count was recorded for 80% of them. Together, the top ten hold roughly an eighth of the sample. The sample taken for sequencing was peripheral blood. All receptors come from a woman aged 65 to 85 with acute or convalescent COVID-19.

This clone was observed once. The chain links TRBV10-3 to TRBJ1-5, with unresolved D. CDR3 length equals 14 residues. The germline gives CDR1 ENHRY, CDR2 SYGVKD. Trimming stripped 3 bases from V and 0 bases from J, with 6 bases between. CDR3 amino acids: CAISEILSNQPQHF. CDR3 DNA sequence: TGTGCCATCAGTGAAATACTTAGCAATCAGCCCCAGCATTTT.

The CDR3 coding sequence is TGTGCCAGCAGTGAAAGCGCGGGACAGGTTGCACTCCTCCACTTT. Translating it yields CASSESAGQVALLHF. The chain carries TRBV6-1 and TRBJ1-6; TRBD1 matches at 8 bases. The CDR3 sequence is 15 residues long. Germline V CDR1 and CDR2: MNHNS, SASEGT. V trimming: 2 bases; J trimming: 15 bases; junction bases outside the gene matches: 12.

A single count supports this clone. This rearrangement joins TRBV2 to TRBJ1-3; D possibly corresponds to TRBD1 (6 bases). CDR3 size: 17 residues. V lost 6 bases and J 0 bases, leaving 18 bases between the germline ends. Per the germline V gene, CDR1 is SNHLY and CDR2 is FYNNEI. This CDR3 reads CASRVSSGVSSGNTIYF. CDR3 DNA sequence: TGTGCCAGCAGGGTTTCATCAGGGGTGAGCTCTGGAAACACCATATATTTT.

The V gene is TRBV6-2 or TRBV6-3, the J gene TRBJ1-1; the match to TRBD1 covers 7 bases. Germline V lookup: CDR1 MNHEY, CDR2 SVGEGT. V trimming: 5 bases; J trimming: 4 bases; junction bases outside the gene matches: 4. The CDR3 is 13 amino acids. CDR3 DNA: TGTGCCAGCAGTGACAGGGCGCCCACTGAAGCTTTCTTT. As protein: CASSDRAPTEAFF.

The chain links TRBV24-1 to TRBJ1-4; D is unresolved. Per the germline V gene, CDR1 is KGHDR and CDR2 is SFDVKD. The CDR3 is made up of 15 amino acids. The germline V and J ends were trimmed by 1 base and 7 bases, with 12 bases remaining between them. The CDR3 nucleotides read TGTGCCACCAGTGATTTAGAGGCGGATGCTGAAAAACTGTTTTTT. Amino acid sequence: CATSDLEADAEKLFF.

V is TRBV7-9 and J is TRBJ1-2; D is ambiguous. The germline V and J ends were trimmed by 3 bases and 0 bases, with 8 bases remaining between them. The germline V gene encodes CDR1 SEHNR and CDR2 FQNEAQ (reference sequence). The CDR3 contains 14 residues. The CDR3 DNA reads TGTGCCAGCAGCTTTACAGAAGCTAACTATGGCTACACCTTC. It codes for CASSFTEANYGYTF.

This clone was seen only once. This sequence joins TRBV4-3 and TRBJ1-5; perhaps TRBD1 as D (6 bases). V lost 0 bases, J lost 5 bases, and 11 bases lay in between. The germline V gene has CDR1 LGHNA and CDR2 YSLEER. The CDR3 totals 15 residues. The CDR3 bases are TGCGCCAGCAGCCAAGAGAACAGGGCGGATCAGCCCCAGCATTTT. Its protein product is CASSQENRADQPQHF.

The chain links TRBV5-1 to TRBJ1-1; tentative D call: TRBD1 (5 bases). CDR3 length equals 14 residues. The V gene lost 6 bases and the J gene lost 0 bases, with 12 bases spanning the gap. The V gene's germline CDR1 is SGHRS and CDR2 YFSETQ. CDR3 coding DNA: TGCGCCAGCAAAACAGGCCCCATGAACACTGAAGCTTTCTTT. It is translated as CASKTGPMNTEAFF.

The J gene is TRBJ1-2, the V gene TRBV4-2, with D tentatively TRBD1 (5 bases). This CDR3 is built from 14 residues. Germline V lookup: CDR1 LGHNA, CDR2 YNFKEQ. Trimming left V 0 bases short and J 5 bases short, with 10 bases between. The CDR3 bases are TGTGCCAGCAGCCAAGATGCGACAGAGTATGGCTACACCTTC. Protein: CASSQDATEYGYTF.

V gene TRBV7-3 combines with J gene TRBJ2-1, with 12 bases fitting TRBD1. This CDR3 has 14 amino acids. CDR1 is SGHTA, CDR2 FQGTGA, per germline. Trimming removed 1 base from V and 10 bases from J; junction bases left unmatched: 2. The CDR3 region is CASSLMGQGAEQFF. CDR3 nucleotides: TGTGCCAGCAGCTTAATGGGACAGGGGGCCGAGCAGTTCTTC. Using reference TRBV7-3 and TRBJ2-1 for the parts outside the CDR3, the full variable domain is GAGVSQTPSNKVTEKGKYVELRCDPISGHTALYWYRQSLGQGPEFLIYFQGTGAADDSGLPNDRFFAVRPEGSVSTLKIQRTERGDSAVYLCASSLMGQGAEQFFGPGTRLTVL.

This clone was seen a single time. This chain connects TRBV27 to TRBJ1-5; D unresolved. Germline CDR1 and CDR2: MNHEY and SMNVEV (reference sequence). The CDR3 sequence is 16 residues long. V shed 0 bases and J shed 0 bases, with 9 bases lying between them. CDR3 sequence reads: CASSLSVQYSNQPQHF. In nucleotides, the CDR3 is TGTGCCAGCAGTTTATCAGTCCAGTATAGCAATCAGCCCCAGCATTTT.

This clone was seen a single time. The J gene is TRBJ2-5, the V gene TRBV9; possibly TRBD2 for D (6 bases). This CDR3 region has 14 residues. Trimming removed 0 bases at V and 4 bases at J, with 10 bases between. Per germline, CDR1 SGDLS and CDR2 YYNGEE. Here the CDR3 DNA reads TGTGCCAGCAGCGTAGTTGGGGGAGGAGAGACCCAGTACTTC. Translated: CASSVVGGGETQYF.

As DNA, the CDR3 is TGTGCCAGTAGTATGACATACCAAGAGACCCAGTACTTC. Its translation: CASSMTYQETQYF. The V gene is TRBV19, the J gene TRBJ2-5; D remains ambiguous. Trimming stripped 3 bases from V and 0 bases from J, with 5 bases between. The germline V gene has CDR1 LNHDA and CDR2 SQIVND (reference sequence). The CDR3 runs to 13 residues.

This chain joins TRBV19 and TRBJ2-1; the match to TRBD2 covers 9 bases. This CDR3 comprises 15 residues. CDR1 is LNHDA and CDR2 is SQIVND in the germline V gene (reference sequence). The junction had 5 bases not matched to a gene; V was cut back by 5 bases and J by 3 bases. The CDR3: CASSASSGDYNEQFF. CDR3 bases: TGTGCCAGTAGTGCATCTAGCGGGGACTACAATGAGCAGTTCTTC.